The 29 T cell receptor beta chains given below trace back to one sample, sequenced in a study of immune reconstitution after stem cell transplant in scleroderma. TCRdb independently ran MiXCR on the RT-PCR reads; one entry per CDR3 protein. The sample carries a few thousand distinct CDR3 sequences, 3.6% recorded once. This material was obtained before or after autologous hematopoietic stem cell transplantation (not recorded which). These receptors all stem from a human donor with systemic sclerosis.

This clonotype is labeled as medium-sized. V usage is TRBV28 and J usage is TRBJ1-6; D is unresolved. V lost 1 base to trimming and J lost 5 bases, with 6 bases between them. CDR1 and CDR2 (germline): MDHEN, SYDVKM. The CDR3 covers 14 residues. CDR3 DNA sequence: TGTGCCAGCAGTTTATCCCGCGATAATTCACCCCTCCACTTT. Encoded protein: CASSLSRDNSPLHF.

This clonotype was found once. V usage is TRBV27 and J usage is TRBJ1-1; maybe TRBD1 (6 bases). The germline gives CDR1 MNHEY, CDR2 SMNVEV (reference sequence). The CDR3 loop spans 16 amino acids. Trimming left V 2 bases short and J 3 bases short, with 16 bases between. CDR3 region: CASSLVLPGVYTEAFF. CDR3 DNA sequence: TGTGCCAGCAGTTTAGTCCTCCCAGGGGTTTACACTGAAGCTTTCTTT.

This clonotype qualifies as medium-sized. The gene calls are TRBV14 and TRBJ1-1; D gene unclear. V dropped 2 bases and J dropped 1 base, with 14 bases sitting between them. The germline CDR1 and CDR2 sequences are SGHDN and FVKESK. This CDR3 has 16 residues. The CDR3 DNA follows: TGTGCCAGCAGCCAATTACCCCTCAGAGAGAACACTGAAGCTTTCTTT. It codes for CASSQLPLRENTEAFF.

By frequency in the sample, this clonotype is medium-sized. V and J are TRBV5-1 and TRBJ1-4, with D perhaps matching TRBD1 (5 bases). The CDR3 loop spans 15 amino acids. Trimming took 4 bases from V and 4 from J, leaving 14 bases between them. Germline loops: CDR1 SGHRS, CDR2 YFSETQ. CDR3 sequence (DNA): TGCGCCAGCAGCCTCGGGACTCGCTATAATGAAAAACTGTTTTTT. Its protein product is CASSLGTRYNEKLFF.

By share, this clonotype ranks as medium-sized. DNA of the CDR3: TGCAGCGTTGAAGTAAACGGGAGGCACACCGGGGAGCTGTTTTTT. Translated, it gives CSVEVNGRHTGELFF. The V and J genes are TRBV29-1 and TRBJ2-2; 7 nucleotides match TRBD2. Unmatched junction bases numbered 5, after V lost 1 base and J lost 3 bases. Germline V gene sequence: CDR1 SQVTM, CDR2 ANQGSEA. There are 15 residues in the CDR3.

This clonotype was seen a few times. The rearrangement joins TRBV9 to TRBJ2-3, with unresolved D. V lost 6 bases and J lost 4, with 0 bases in between. Germline values: CDR1 SGDLS, CDR2 YYNGEE. The CDR3 spans 9 residues. DNA for the CDR3: TGTGCCAGCACAGATACGCAGTATTTT. Residues: CASTDTQYF.

This clonotype is medium-sized. The rearrangement uses TRBV5-1 and TRBJ1-1, with a possible D match to TRBD1 (5 bases). Trimming pared 3 bases from V and 1 base from J, leaving 13 bases between. The CDR3 is 15 residues long. The germline CDR1 and CDR2 sequences are SGHRS and YFSETQ. CDR3 protein: CASSSGWGSNTEAFF. CDR3 DNA: TGCGCCAGCAGCTCAGGGTGGGGCTCGAACACTGAAGCTTTCTTT.

Remarks on this clonotype: A read error may explain this, as a much larger clone is one base away. The chain joins TRBV6-2 or TRBV6-3 to TRBJ2-7, with D unclear. This CDR3 region has 13 residues. Per the germline V gene, CDR1 is MNHEY and CDR2 is SVGEGT. CDR3 loop: CASSRGESYEQCF. In DNA, the CDR3 is TGTGCCAGCAGTCGCGGAGAGTCCTACGAGCAGTGCTTC.

This clonotype is labeled medium-sized (0.01 to 0.1%). The V gene is TRBV20-1, the J gene TRBJ1-5, with TRBD1 identical over 7 bases. In germline, CDR1 is DFQATT, CDR2 SNEGSKA (reference sequence). The ends lost 5 bases at V and 2 bases at J; junction bases unmatched: 9. This CDR3 region has 15 residues. In nucleotides, the CDR3 is TGCAGTGCTCAACAGGGGTGGCAACGCAATCAGCCCCAGCATTTT. The encoded protein is CSAQQGWQRNQPQHF.

By share, this clonotype counts as medium-sized. This rearrangement joins TRBV20-1 to TRBJ2-3; D is unresolved. CDR3 length equals 12 residues. The germline gives CDR1 DFQATT, CDR2 SNEGSKA (reference sequence). V was shortened by 6 bases and J by 7 bases, with 14 bases between the two germline ends. The CDR3 sequence: CSALSSANTQYF. The CDR3 nucleotides are TGCAGTGCCCTGTCCTCCGCAAATACGCAGTATTTT.

This clonotype ranks as medium-sized. The gene calls are TRBV7-9 and TRBJ2-1; 8 nucleotides align to TRBD1. The length of the CDR3 is 17 residues. CDR1 is SEHNR and CDR2 is FQNEAQ in the germline V gene (reference sequence). V trimming: 1 base; J trimming: 2 bases; junction bases outside the gene matches: 7. The CDR3 loop is CASSLDRWTGTYNEQFF. The CDR3 DNA sequence: TGTGCCAGCAGCTTAGATCGTTGGACAGGGACCTACAATGAGCAGTTCTTC.

This clonotype ranks as medium-sized (0.01 to 0.1%). The chain employs TRBV10-3 and TRBJ2-3, with D perhaps matching TRBD1 or TRBD2 (5 bases each). V gave up 4 bases and J gave up 2 bases, with 7 bases separating them. The CDR3 is 13 amino acids. Germline V gene sequence: CDR1 ENHRY, CDR2 SYGVKD. The CDR3 sequence is CAISGDDTDTQYF. The CDR3 DNA reads TGTGCCATCAGTGGGGACGACACAGATACGCAGTATTTT.

By its share, this clonotype is medium-sized (0.01 to 0.1%). The gene calls are TRBV20-1 and TRBJ1-6; D remains ambiguous. This CDR3 contains 15 residues. Germline V gives CDR1 DFQATT, CDR2 SNEGSKA (reference sequence). The V end lost 1 base, the J end lost 5 bases, and 12 bases lay between the germline ends. The CDR3 region has the DNA TGCAGTGCTAGAGCGCTGGGGTCAGATAATTCACCCCTCCACTTT. It translates to CSARALGSDNSPLHF.

The V and J genes are TRBV10-3 and TRBJ1-1; D remains unclear. V lost 0 bases and J lost 5, with 10 bases in between. This CDR3 comprises 14 residues. Germline CDR1 is ENHRY and CDR2 is SYGVKD. For the CDR3, the DNA is TGTGCCATCAGTGAGTCATCGGGGAGGACTGAAGCTTTCTTT. It specifies CAISESSGRTEAFF.

By proportion, this clonotype is medium-sized (0.01 to 0.1%). This chain connects TRBV19 to TRBJ2-7; D is tentatively TRBD1 or TRBD2 (5 bases each). CDR3 length equals 13 residues. With 11 bases removed from V and 2 bases from J, the gap between germline ends came to 16 bases. Germline CDR1 LNHDA, CDR2 SQIVND (reference sequence). The CDR3 DNA follows: TGTGCCTCCAGGGAGTCGGAGGCCTACGAGCAGTACTTC. Protein product: CASRESEAYEQYF.

This clonotype showed up just a few times. This chain connects TRBV5-6 to TRBJ1-5, with D unresolved. Germline V gives CDR1 SGHDT, CDR2 YYEEEE. Deletions cut 2 bases from V and 0 bases from J, with 3 bases between. This CDR3 comprises 13 residues. CDR3 region: CASSFYSNQPQHF. Written as DNA, the CDR3 is TGTGCCAGCAGCTTCTATAGCAATCAGCCCCAGCATTTT.

A word on this clonotype: A much bigger clone sits one base away, suggesting this may be a read error. The chain employs TRBV2 and TRBJ1-2, with D maybe TRBD1 (5 bases). With 9 bases removed from V and 4 bases from J, the gap between germline ends came to 12 bases. Germline CDR1 reads SNHLY; CDR2 reads FYNNEI. The CDR3 consists of 12 residues. The chain's CDR3 is CASRTGLYGYTF. As DNA, the CDR3 is TGTGCCAGTAGAACAGGCCTCTATGGCTACACCTTC. The full variable domain, in which reference TRBV2 and TRBJ1-2 provide the parts outside the CDR3, is EPEVTQTPSHQVTQMGQEVILRCVPISNHLYFYWYRQILGQKVEFLVSFYNNEISEKSEIFDDQFSVERPDGSNFTLKIRSTKLEDSAMYFCASRTGLYGYTFGSGTRLTVV.

By sample fraction, this clonotype is medium-sized. Germline and junction disagree at one end, which may indicate a read error. V is TRBV18 and J is TRBJ2-1; the D gene is possibly TRBD2 (6 bases). The germline gives CDR1 KGHSH, CDR2 LQKENI. This CDR3 has 15 amino acids. The CDR3 nucleotides are TGTGTCAGCTCGCCCCGGGGGAGCTCCTACAATGAGCAGTTCTTC. Translation: CVSSPRGSSYNEQFF.

This clonotype qualifies as medium-sized. This chain links TRBV20-1 with TRBJ2-3; D is unclear. CDR3 length: 14 amino acids. Germline V gene sequence: CDR1 DFQATT, CDR2 SNEGSKA (reference sequence). The V and J ends lost 3 bases and 6 bases respectively, with 16 bases between them. CDR3 bases: TGCAGTGCTAGCCCGGGCCTTAGTACGGATACGCAGTATTTT. Its translation is CSASPGLSTDTQYF.

This clonotype rates as medium-sized (0.01 to 0.1%). The rearrangement joins TRBV5-5 to TRBJ1-4, with TRBD1 as a possible D gene (5 bases). The V gene lost 4 bases and the J gene lost 7 bases, with 17 bases spanning the gap. Germline V gene data show CDR1 as SGHKS and CDR2 as YYEKEE (reference sequence). CDR3 size: 15 residues. As DNA, the CDR3 is TGTGCCAGCAGCGAGGACCCGGGACGTAGTGAAAAACTGTTTTTT. This translates into CASSEDPGRSEKLFF.

In this sample, this clonotype is medium-sized. This chain connects TRBV7-9 to TRBJ2-1, with 13 bases matching TRBD2. The J segment lost 5 bases and the V segment lost 5 bases, leaving 12 bases of the junction unmatched. The CDR3 contains 18 residues. CDR1 is SEHNR, CDR2 FQNEAQ, per germline (reference sequence). CDR3 protein: CASSKPGLAGPFNNEQFF. Here the CDR3 DNA reads TGTGCCAGCAGCAAACCGGGACTAGCGGGACCATTTAACAATGAGCAGTTCTTC.

This clonotype is medium-sized (0.01 to 0.1%) in the sample. The chain recombines TRBV24-1 with TRBJ2-3; unclear D gene. The CDR3 sequence is 12 residues long. Germline V gene data show CDR1 as KGHDR and CDR2 as SFDVKD. Trimming left V 2 bases short and J 6 bases short, with 5 bases between. The CDR3 spells CATSDYADTQYF. CDR3 coding DNA: TGTGCCACCAGTGATTACGCCGATACGCAGTATTTT.

This clonotype qualifies as medium-sized (0.01 to 0.1%). The rearrangement links TRBV27 to TRBJ2-3, with D perhaps TRBD1 or TRBD2 (5 bases each). The germline CDR1 and CDR2 sequences are MNHEY and SMNVEV (reference sequence). CDR3 length: 18 amino acids. V lost 3 bases to trimming and J lost 2 bases, with 21 bases between them. CDR3 sequence (DNA): TGTGCCAGCAGTTTTGGTATAGCTGGGGCTAGCTACACAGATACGCAGTATTTT. This sequence encodes CASSFGIAGASYTDTQYF.

Note on this clonotype: This may be a read error, as it is one base from a much larger clone. V usage is TRBV7-3 and J usage is TRBJ2-3, with 7 bases that match TRBD1. CDR1 and CDR2 from the germline V gene are SGHTA and FQGTGA. The ends lost 5 bases at V and 1 base at J; junction bases unmatched: 12. The CDR3 sequence is 17 residues long. CDR3 region: CASSHRGGRAGTDTQYF. The CDR3 nucleotides are TGTGCCAGCAGCCACAGGGGCGGACGTGCTGGCACAGATACGCAGTATTTT.

The chain is built from TRBV5-1 and TRBJ2-1; no definite D call. This CDR3 comprises 15 residues. The germline V gene encodes CDR1 SGHRS and CDR2 YFSETQ. V was pared by 0 bases and J by 0 bases, with 7 bases between. In DNA, the CDR3 is TGCGCCAGCAGCTTGGGCGGAAACTCCTACAATGAGCAGTTCTTC. It translates to CASSLGGNSYNEQFF.

By sample share, this clonotype is medium-sized. The chain uses TRBV20-1 and TRBJ1-5, with 8 nucleotides matching TRBD1. V lost 6 bases to trimming and J lost 7 bases; unmatched junction nucleotides: 11. The CDR3 covers 14 residues. The germline V gene encodes CDR1 DFQATT and CDR2 SNEGSKA (reference sequence). CDR3 nucleotides: TGCAGTGCCAGGGCTCCCGGACAGGGACAGCCCCAGCATTTT. Encoded protein: CSARAPGQGQPQHF.

This clonotype is labeled as medium-sized. This chain uses TRBV4-3 with TRBJ2-5; D uncertain. Trimming left V 1 base short and J 3 bases short, with 6 bases between. From germline, CDR1 is LGHNA and CDR2 YSLEER. The length of the CDR3 is 13 residues. The CDR3 sequence is CASSQGEKETQYF. DNA of the CDR3: TGCGCCAGCAGCCAAGGAGAGAAAGAGACCCAGTACTTC.

This clonotype is deemed medium-sized. The V and J genes are TRBV29-1 and TRBJ1-2, with 7 bases lining up with TRBD1. With V trimmed by 3 bases and J by 6 bases, 7 bases remained unmatched. This CDR3 has 13 amino acids. Germline-derived CDR1 and CDR2 are SQVTM and ANQGSEA. The CDR3 protein is CSVDVRGNDGYTF. The CDR3 DNA is TGCAGCGTTGACGTCAGGGGGAATGATGGCTACACCTTC.

This clonotype is medium-sized in the sample. The gene calls are TRBV12-3 or TRBV12-4 and TRBJ1-1, with unresolved D. The V end lost 5 bases, the J end lost 3 bases, and 13 bases lay between the germline ends. This CDR3 contains 14 residues. The CDR3 region is CASSPSVGDTEAFF. The CDR3 nucleotides read TGTGCCAGCAGTCCCTCAGTTGGCGACACTGAAGCTTTCTTT.